The 28 T cell receptor beta chains below come from one sample, sequenced in a study of blood T cell repertoires in COVID-19. Method: immunoSEQ multiplex PCR; TCRdb's copy keeps in-frame clones and lacks some. The profile shows about 200,000 clones, around 82% of them singletons. Sequencing used PBMCs or T cells enriched from blood (not recorded which). The receptors were gathered from a woman aged 55-69 years with acute COVID-19.

There are a few counts of this clone. The rearrangement uses TRBV7-9 and TRBJ2-3; 11 nucleotides match TRBD1. After removal of 3 bases from V and 5 bases from J, the junction contained 1 base not matched to a gene. The CDR3 covers 14 residues. Per the germline V gene, CDR1 is SEHNR and CDR2 is FQNEAQ (reference sequence). CDR3 in amino acids: CASSLGTGGDTQYF. The CDR3 DNA reads TGTGCCAGCAGCTTGGGGACAGGGGGAGATACGCAGTATTTT.

The chain has TRBV18 and TRBJ2-7, with D possibly TRBD2 on 5 matching bases. Germline CDR1 is KGHSH and CDR2 is LQKENI. The CDR3 is 11 residues long. Trimming pared 2 bases from V and 9 bases from J, leaving 8 bases between. The CDR3 bases are TGTGCCAGCTCACCAGGCGAGGGGCAGTACGTC. Translating gives CASSPGEGQYV.

In this sample, this clone turned up once. The rearrangement joins TRBV10-2 to TRBJ2-3; maybe TRBD2 (6 bases). Germline V gene sequence: CDR1 WSHSY, CDR2 SAAADI. Trimming shortened V by 4 bases and J by 2 bases, and 13 bases separated the two germline ends. This CDR3 spans 15 amino acids. CDR3 residues: CASSGSGLFTDTQYF. The CDR3 region has the DNA TGCGCCAGCAGTGGCAGCGGGTTATTCACAGATACGCAGTATTTT.

This chain links TRBV30 with TRBJ2-1; 7 positions agree with TRBD1. The length of the CDR3 is 13 residues. Germline V gives CDR1 GTSNPN, CDR2 SVGIG (reference sequence). The V gene end was trimmed by 4 bases and the J gene end by 2 bases; junction bases not matched to a gene: 2. CDR3 nucleotide sequence: TGTGCCTGGAAGACAGGGACCTACAATGAGCAGTTCTTC. As protein: CAWKTGTYNEQFF.

The chain recombines TRBV10-3 with TRBJ2-3, with 7 bases aligning to TRBD2. The ends lost 5 bases at V and 0 bases at J; junction bases unmatched: 2. Germline V gene sequence: CDR1 ENHRY, CDR2 SYGVKD. This CDR3 is 14 amino acids long. CDR3 nucleotides: TGTGCCATCAGTCCAGCGGGGAGCACAGATACGCAGTATTTT. Translation gives CAISPAGSTDTQYF.

The CDR3 spells CASSSRGGSTDTQYF. The DNA for the CDR3 is TGTGCCAGCAGCTCTCGGGGGGGTAGCACAGATACGCAGTATTTT. V gene TRBV3-1 (or the pseudogene TRBV3-2) combines with J gene TRBJ2-3, with 8 bases matching TRBD2. The CDR3 length is 15 residues. Germline CDR1 reads LGHDT; CDR2 reads YNNKEL (reference sequence). V trimming: 5 bases; J trimming: 0 bases; junction bases outside the gene matches: 4.

The J gene is TRBJ2-7, the V gene TRBV11-2, with D possibly matching TRBD1 (6 bases). V shed 0 bases and J shed 12 bases, with 12 bases lying between them. Germline V lookup: CDR1 SGHAT, CDR2 FQNNGV. The CDR3 runs to 12 residues. CDR3 sequence: CASSLDRGSLYF. The CDR3 DNA reads as TGTGCCAGCAGCTTAGACAGGGGCAGTCTGTACTTC.

V usage is TRBV29-1 and J usage is TRBJ2-2; a possible D gene is TRBD1 (6 bases). This CDR3 has 13 amino acids. Trimming took 6 bases from V and 3 from J, leaving 11 bases between them. The germline V gene has CDR1 SQVTM and CDR2 ANQGSEA. In nucleotides, the CDR3 is TGCAGCGTGGATAGACAGGACACCGGGGAGCTGTTTTTT. This gives the protein CSVDRQDTGELFF.

The chain employs TRBV18 and TRBJ1-5; the D gene is possibly TRBD1 (6 bases). Trimming stripped 1 base from V and 1 base from J, with 14 bases between. Germline CDR1 is KGHSH and CDR2 is LQKENI. The CDR3 runs 17 residues. In nucleotides, the CDR3 is TGTGCCAGCTCACCACAGGCAGGCAGGGGAAGCAATCAGCCCCAGCATTTT. Protein sequence: CASSPQAGRGSNQPQHF.

The chain employs TRBV7-6 and TRBJ2-5; D possibly corresponds to TRBD1 (6 bases). The germline V and J ends were trimmed by 5 bases and 3 bases, with 10 bases remaining between them. Per germline, CDR1 SGHVS and CDR2 FNYEAQ. This CDR3 spans 13 amino acids. CDR3 coding DNA: TGTGCCAGCAGCCGACAGGAGAAAGAGACCCAGTACTTC. This encodes CASSRQEKETQYF.

DNA for the CDR3: TGCGCCAGCAGCCAAGTTCGGGGCAGCGGGGTCGAGGCTTTCTTT. Protein: CASSQVRGSGVEAFF. The chain combines TRBV4-1 with TRBJ1-1; TRBD1 might be the D (5 bases). Germline CDR1 is MGHRA and CDR2 is YSYEKL. This CDR3 has 15 amino acids. Trimming removed 1 base from V and 11 bases from J, with 20 bases in between.

CDR3 in amino acids: CASGRVAGGYEQYF. In nucleotides, the CDR3 is TGTGCCAGTGGCCGGGTAGCGGGAGGCTACGAGCAGTACTTC. The chain joins TRBV19 to TRBJ2-7; the match to TRBD2 covers 10 bases. Germline CDR1 and CDR2: LNHDA and SQIVND (reference sequence). J gave up 3 bases and V 8 bases, and 7 bases lay outside the gene matches. The CDR3 totals 14 residues. The full variable domain, rest sourced from reference TRBV19 and TRBJ2-7, is DGGITQSPKYLFRKEGQNVTLSCEQNLNHDAMYWYRQDPGQGLRLIYYSQIVNDFQKGDIAEGYSVSREKKESFPLTVTSAQKNPTAFYLCASGRVAGGYEQYFGPGTRLTVT.

The rearrangement uses TRBV19 and TRBJ1-5; 9 nucleotides match TRBD1. The V gene end was trimmed by 5 bases and the J gene end by 5 bases; junction bases not matched to a gene: 10. Looked up from germline, CDR1 is LNHDA and CDR2 is SQIVND (reference sequence). The CDR3 is 16 amino acids. The CDR3 DNA reads TGTGCCAGTAGTCCCATAGACAGGGGGATAGATCAGCCCCAGCATTTT. Translated: CASSPIDRGIDQPQHF.

V and J are TRBV13 and TRBJ2-1; TRBD1 agrees at 8 bases. With 4 bases clipped from V and 8 bases from J, the junction kept 16 bases outside the gene matches. The CDR3 runs 17 residues. Per the germline V gene, CDR1 is PRHDT and CDR2 is FYEKMQ (reference sequence). This CDR3 reads CASSSTQDRGRRYEQFF. In nucleotides, the CDR3 is TGTGCCAGCAGCTCGACGCAAGACAGGGGTCGGCGGTATGAGCAGTTCTTC. The whole variable domain, remainder taken from reference TRBV13 and TRBJ2-1, is AAGVIQSPRHLIKEKRETATLKCYPIPRHDTVYWYQQGPGQDPQFLISFYEKMQSDKGSIPDRFSAQQFSDYHSELNMSSLELGDSALYFCASSSTQDRGRRYEQFFGPGTRLTVL.

DNA of the CDR3: TGTGCCAGCAACAGGAGGGGAGGCAACCGGAACACTGAAGCTTTCTTT. Residues: CASNRRGGNRNTEAFF. The chain joins TRBV7-8 to TRBJ1-1; possibly TRBD1 for D (5 bases). Trimming removed 7 bases at V and 1 base at J, with 19 bases between. CDR3 length equals 16 residues. Germline V gene data show CDR1 as SGHVS and CDR2 as FQNEAQ.

The chain carries TRBV4-3 and TRBJ1-2; TRBD1 matches at 7 bases. CDR3 size: 15 residues. The germline V gene encodes CDR1 LGHNA and CDR2 YSLEER. Germline trimming cut 1 base from V and 2 bases from J; bases unmatched to any gene: 4. CDR3 loop: CASSQGVGGNYGYTF. CDR3 in DNA: TGCGCCAGCAGCCAAGGTGTAGGGGGCAACTATGGCTACACCTTC.

By sample fraction, this clone is medium-sized. The V and J genes are TRBV30 and TRBJ2-1, with 10 bases lining up with TRBD2. The junction had 13 bases not matched to a gene; V was cut back by 3 bases and J by 8 bases. Germline V gives CDR1 GTSNPN, CDR2 SVGIG (reference sequence). This CDR3 has 16 amino acids. This CDR3 is CAWSVDSGGRCDEQFF. Here the CDR3 DNA reads TGTGCCTGGAGCGTCGATAGCGGGGGGCGGTGCGATGAGCAGTTCTTC.

The J gene is TRBJ2-1, the V gene TRBV3-1 (or the pseudogene TRBV3-2), with a tentative D call TRBD2 (7 bases). The CDR3 loop spans 15 amino acids. Germline values: CDR1 LGHDT, CDR2 YNNKEL (reference sequence). V was trimmed by 6 bases and J by 9 bases, leaving 21 bases between them. DNA of the CDR3: TGTGCCAGCAGAGTTCAAGGGGGGGTCAGGGGTGAGCAGTTCTTC. Encoded protein: CASRVQGGVRGEQFF.

This sequence joins TRBV3-1 (or the pseudogene TRBV3-2) and TRBJ2-7; D is possibly TRBD2 (7 bases). CDR1 is LGHDT and CDR2 is YNNKEL in the germline V gene (reference sequence). The CDR3 is 14 residues long. With 3 bases removed from V and 9 bases from J, the gap between germline ends came to 18 bases. This chain's CDR3 is CASSQGGAKGGQYF. CDR3 sequence (DNA): TGTGCCAGCAGCCAGGGAGGGGCTAAAGGGGGGCAGTACTTC.

The chain links TRBV18 to TRBJ1-1; D remains ambiguous. Trimming took 2 bases from V and 6 from J, leaving 10 bases between them. This CDR3 comprises 13 residues. Germline V gives CDR1 KGHSH, CDR2 LQKENI. The CDR3 region has the DNA TGTGCCAGCTCACCAGGTAGCTGGCCTGAAGCTTTCTTT. Its translation is CASSPGSWPEAFF.

V gene TRBV4-3 combines with J gene TRBJ2-2; 7 bases match TRBD1. The V gene end was trimmed by 5 bases and the J gene end by 0 bases; junction bases not matched to a gene: 3. Germline CDR1 is LGHNA and CDR2 is YSLEER. The CDR3 spans 15 residues. The CDR3 DNA reads TGCGCCAGCAGCTTCGGGACAGCGAACACCGGGGAGCTGTTTTTT. This translates into CASSFGTANTGELFF.

V usage is TRBV4-2 and J usage is TRBJ2-5; tentative D call: TRBD1 (6 bases). The CDR3 extends over 15 amino acids. Trimming removed 1 base from V and 2 bases from J, with 11 bases in between. Germline loops: CDR1 LGHNA, CDR2 YNFKEQ. As DNA, the CDR3 is TGTGCCAGCAGCCAAGTTGCAGGACAGCAAGAGACCCAGTACTTC. This gives the protein CASSQVAGQQETQYF.

V is TRBV10-3 and J is TRBJ2-1; TRBD2 might be the D (6 bases). V lost 5 bases, J lost 0 bases, and 11 bases lay in between. This CDR3 comprises 15 residues. The germline CDR1 and CDR2 sequences are ENHRY and SYGVKD. CDR3 protein: CAISSGTRSYNEQFF. In nucleotides, the CDR3 is TGTGCCATCAGTTCCGGGACTCGCTCCTACAATGAGCAGTTCTTC.

This clone was counted between two and nine times. V gene TRBV7-2 combines with J gene TRBJ2-3, with D maybe TRBD1 (9 bases). The germline gives CDR1 SGHTA, CDR2 FQGNSA. The germline V and J ends were trimmed by 5 bases and 3 bases, with 18 bases remaining between them. CDR3 length: 16 residues. The DNA of the CDR3 is TGTGCCAGCAGCGGACGGGGGGGGACAGGGACAGATACGCAGTATTTT. This translates into CASSGRGGTGTDTQYF.

The rearrangement uses TRBV6-5 and TRBJ1-2; 8 nucleotides agree with TRBD1. The CDR3 totals 13 residues. The V and J ends lost 6 bases and 8 bases, in that order; junction bases with no gene match: 8. CDR1 MNHEY and CDR2 SVGAGI come from the germline V gene. The CDR3 DNA sequence: TGTGCCAGCAGAGGAGGACAGGGCAAAGGCTACACCTTC. This encodes CASRGGQGKGYTF.

This clone was seen more than once but under ten times. This sequence joins TRBV2 and TRBJ1-2; D is possibly TRBD1 (5 bases). Germline CDR1 and CDR2: SNHLY and FYNNEI. CDR3 length: 14 residues. V lost 1 base to trimming and J lost 7 bases, with 13 bases between them. The CDR3 DNA sequence: TGTGCCAGCAGTGAAGGCACCAGGGTCGGTGGCTACACCTTC. It encodes CASSEGTRVGGYTF.

This clone was detected a few times. The chain combines TRBV28 with TRBJ2-1, with D maybe TRBD1 (5 bases). The CDR3 is 20 residues long. CDR1 MDHEN and CDR2 SYDVKM come from the germline V gene. The germline V and J ends were trimmed by 6 bases and 0 bases, with 27 bases remaining between them. The CDR3 reads CASSSLLIGVSFSSYNEQFF. The CDR3 coding sequence is TGTGCCAGCAGCAGTTTATTAATAGGGGTCTCCTTCAGCTCCTACAATGAGCAGTTCTTC.

This chain links TRBV5-1 with TRBJ1-1; D gene unclear. The CDR3 loop spans 16 amino acids. Trimming removed 1 base at V and 1 base at J, with 14 bases between. Germline assignment: CDR1 SGHRS and CDR2 YFSETQ. The CDR3 sequence: CASSLSGSVRNTEAFF. In nucleotides, the CDR3 is TGCGCCAGCAGCTTGTCGGGGTCGGTTCGGAACACTGAAGCTTTCTTT.